This TCR beta chain was found in a study of cytomegalovirus exposure and HLA in healthy donors. The wider study: The 120 or so validation repertoires, a later analysis reported, used the same platform as the 666 first-cohort repertoires.

The data were produced by immunoSEQ multiplex PCR, yet TCRdb's version contains in-frame clones alone and is incomplete. The data hold some 170,000 clones, with about 87% observed a single time. Germline V gene sequence: CDR1 ENHRY, CDR2 SYGVKD. This CDR3 has 16 amino acids. V lost 6 bases and J lost 7; bases outside the gene matches: 12. The donors belonged to the approximately 120-subject validation cohort, separate from the roughly 650-subject first cohort. This chain uses TRBV10-3 with TRBJ2-2, with TRBD1 matching 9 bases. The origin of this receptor is a woman in her twenties or thirties in good health and CMV-seronegative. The sequenced sample was PBMCs. CDR3: CAISALGQGGIGELFF. CDR3 DNA sequence: TGTGCCATCAGCGCTTTGGGACAGGGAGGAATCGGGGAGCTGTTTTTT.